This is a list of T cell receptor beta chains from one sample in a study of blood T cell repertoires in COVID-19. Clones were sequenced by immunoSEQ multiplex PCR, and TCRdb holds only the in-frame ones, with some missing. Of approximately 190,000 clones listed, roughly 89% are singletons. Input material: PBMCs or T cells enriched from blood (not recorded which). The receptors shown here come from a woman in her thirties who had been exposed to COVID-19. The CDR3 runs from the conserved cysteine through the conserved F or W. A D gene is named only where the DNA matches it firmly. Clone size is stated in some rows and not others, as once, few, many or a class when expanded.

TRBV7-9	NA	TRBJ2-7	NA	TGTGCCAGCAGCGCGACAGGTGAGCAGTACTTC	CASSATGEQYF
TRBV27	NA	TRBJ2-3	NA	TGTGCCAGCGTATCGGGGGATACGCAGTATTTT	CASVSGDTQYF
TRBV19	NA	TRBJ1-1	NA	TGTGCCAGTATGGGGGGGGACTTGAACACTGAAGCTTTCTTT	CASMGGDLNTEAFF
TRBV5-5	NA	TRBJ1-4	NA	TGTGCCAGCAGCTCGGGGGTGACGGAAAAACTGTTTTTT	CASSSGVTEKLFF
TRBV9	once	TRBJ1-2	NA	TGTGCCAGCAGCGTAGTCGGGGAGGTCGACTATGGCTACACCTTC	CASSVVGEVDYGYTF
TRBV11-2	NA	TRBJ2-7	TRBD1	TGTGCCAGCAGCTTTTTAATCGGGACAGGGCTTACGTACGAGCAGTACTTC	CASSFLIGTGLTYEQYF
TRBV3-1/TRBV3-2	few	TRBJ2-5	TRBD2	TGTGCCAGCAGCCAAGACTTAGCGGGGGGGCTGGAGACCCAGTACTTC	CASSQDLAGGLETQYF
TRBV10-2	NA	TRBJ2-2	TRBD2	TGCGCCAGTGCTAGCGGGGGGGCCGGGGAGCTGTTTTTT	CASASGGAGELFF
TRBV6-2/TRBV6-3	once	TRBJ1-5	NA	TGTGCCAGCAGTTCTCAGGGGTTAAATCAGCCCCAGCATTTT	CASSSQGLNQPQHF
TRBV28	NA	TRBJ2-4	NA	TGTGCCAGCTCCTCCACCAGGGCAGGGGTGGGAAACATTCAGTACTTC	CASSSTRAGVGNIQYF
TRBV7-9	NA	TRBJ1-2	TRBD1	TGTGCCAGCAGCTCCCCCTATTCAGGGGGCGTAGGCTACACCTTC	CASSSPYSGGVGYTF
TRBV18	few	TRBJ1-1	NA	TGTGCCAGCTCACCATCGGGGGACGAAGCTTTCTTT	CASSPSGDEAFF
TRBV19	NA	TRBJ2-7	NA	TGTGCCAGTAGTTTCCCAGGGCTCCAAACCTACGAGCAGTACTTC	CASSFPGLQTYEQYF
TRBV18	NA	TRBJ1-1	NA	TGTGCCAGCTCACTACAGGCTTCGAACACTGAAGCTTTCTTT	CASSLQASNTEAFF
TRBV25-1	NA	TRBJ1-1	NA	TGTGCCAGCAGTGCGCAGGGGAGGGCTGAAGCTTTCTTT	CASSAQGRAEAFF
TRBV5-1	NA	TRBJ2-5	NA	TGCGCCAGCAGCTCGGTGGACAGCCAAGAGACCCAGTACTTC	CASSSVDSQETQYF
TRBV6-1	once	TRBJ1-1	TRBD1	TGTGCCAGCAGTGAAGTTCCCCGACAGGGGGTCACTGAAGCTTTCTTT	CASSEVPRQGVTEAFF
TRBV7-2	NA	TRBJ2-1	TRBD1	TGTGCCAGCAGCCCCCGGGACAGGGACAATGAGCAGTTCTTC	CASSPRDRDNEQFF
TRBV2	NA	TRBJ2-3	NA	TGTGCCAGCAGAGCAAACAGGGGGGGGGCAGATACGCAGTATTTT	CASRANRGGADTQYF
TRBV9	NA	TRBJ1-6	NA	TGTGCCAGCAGCGTAGGACGCGGCAGGGGAAATTCACCCCTCCACTTT	CASSVGRGRGNSPLHF
TRBV10-3	NA	TRBJ2-5	NA	TGTGCCACCTATTCAGGAGAGACCCAGTACTTC	CATYSGETQYF
TRBV4-1	NA	TRBJ2-5	TRBD1	TGCGCCAGCAGCACCCTGACAGGGATTAAGGAGACCCAGTACTTC	CASSTLTGIKETQYF
TRBV6-5	NA	TRBJ2-7	NA	TGTGCCAGCAAGGGGTTTCTTAGCTCCTACGAGCAGTACTTC	CASKGFLSSYEQYF
TRBV3-1/TRBV3-2	NA	TRBJ1-2	NA	TGTGCCAGCAGCCAAGAATGGGGGGTTTATGGCTACACCTTC	CASSQEWGVYGYTF
TRBV5-1	NA	TRBJ2-3	TRBD2	TGCGCCAGCAGCTTGAGCGGGGGGACCACAGATACGCAGTATTTT	CASSLSGGTTDTQYF
TRBV7-9	NA	TRBJ1-5	NA	TGTGCCAGCAGCTTAGCGAACACCATCAATCAGCCCCAGCATTTT	CASSLANTINQPQHF
TRBV10-3	NA	TRBJ1-1	NA	TGTGCCATCAGGGGAACAGGGATCAACACTGAAGCTTTCTTT	CAIRGTGINTEAFF
TRBV5-1	NA	TRBJ2-5	TRBD2	TGCGCCAGCAGCCCCGGGCTAGCGGGGGGGCCGTACCAAGAGACCCAGTACTTC	CASSPGLAGGPYQETQYF
TRBV7-7	NA	TRBJ2-5	NA	TGTGCCAGCAGCTTAGATGGAATAGGGGGCGGGGTATCGGAGACCCAGTACTTC	CASSLDGIGGGVSETQYF
TRBV5-1	NA	TRBJ1-2	NA	TGCGCCAGCAGCTCTTACAGGGATGGCTACACCTTC	CASSSYRDGYTF
TRBV6-6	NA	TRBJ2-7	TRBD1	TGTGCCAGCAGTTACTCGAGGACAGGGGGCGACTACGAGCAGTACTTC	CASSYSRTGGDYEQYF
TRBV5-4	NA	TRBJ2-3	TRBD2	TGTGCCAGCAGCACGCGGACTAGCGGGGGTTCGGATACGCAGTATTTT	CASSTRTSGGSDTQYF
TRBV3-1/TRBV3-2	NA	TRBJ2-1	NA	TGTGCCAGCAGCCAAGATTGGACAGTGGGGTTCAATGAGCAGTTCTTC	CASSQDWTVGFNEQFF
TRBV18	NA	TRBJ1-6	TRBD1	TGTGCCAGCTCAACCGGGACAGGAACTTCACCCCTCCACTTT	CASSTGTGTSPLHF
TRBV5-6	NA	TRBJ1-6	TRBD1	TGTGCCAGCAGCTGGACCGACAGGGGGTCCAATTCACCCCTCCACTTT	CASSWTDRGSNSPLHF
TRBV20-1	NA	TRBJ1-2	NA	TGCAGTGCCCCCTGGACTGGAGGCTACACCTTC	CSAPWTGGYTF
TRBV29-1	once	TRBJ1-1	TRBD1	TGCAGCGTCCCCCCCAGGGGGATGAACACTGAAGCTTTCTTT	CSVPPRGMNTEAFF
TRBV29-1	few	TRBJ2-7	NA	TGCAGCGTTCTGACCCACGGGGGCTACGAGCAGTACTTC	CSVLTHGGYEQYF
TRBV5-4	NA	TRBJ2-3	TRBD2	TGTGCCAGCAGCTTTCTTATGGGGGGGAGAAGGGGAGATACGCAGTATTTT	CASSFLMGGRRGDTQYF